This TCR beta chain stems from a study of blood T cell repertoires in COVID-19. Study summary: The United States, Italy and Spain supplied acute and convalescent COVID-19 samples.

Repertoires were generated with immunoSEQ multiplex PCR, while TCRdb's copy carries only in-frame clones and drops some. This table holds 20,000 to 30,000 clones, approximately 85% found once. Regarding this clone: A read error may account for a junction end that differs from germline.

Material for sequencing was peripheral blood. This TCR came from a man aged 70-80 years in a cohort sampled during active COVID-19.

CDR3: CASSSTPAGSQRSNTGELFF. The CDR3 nucleotides are TGTGCTAGCAGCTCCACCCCCGCAGGGTCACAACGTTCGAACACCGGGGAGCTGTTTTTT. The chain couples TRBV7-7 to TRBJ2-2, with D perhaps matching TRBD1 (5 bases). CDR1 and CDR2 (germline): SSHAT, FNYEAQ (reference sequence). The CDR3 is 20 amino acids.